Below, one T cell receptor beta chain is given with its context. Antigen: not known. The sample belongs to a study of shared clonotypes between healthy human individuals. The overall study: The donor pool was made up of two women and a few men aged 18 to 49. Study observations and caveats: A few donors shared approximately 5% of their naive CD4 clonotypes.

CDR1 is MDHEN, CDR2 SYDVKM, per germline. Deletions cut 8 bases from V and 6 bases from J, with 15 bases between. This CDR3 is built from 13 residues. The assay was carried out at the deep level. The genomic DNA of each subset was split evenly across several immunoSEQ plates. Data came from immunoSEQ multiplex PCR; TCRdb stores just in-frame clones and leaves some out. The sample shows some 1,400,000 clones, roughly 96% of them seen only once. This chain connects TRBV28 to TRBJ2-3; no clear D. This sequence originates from a man under 40 in good health. Sequenced: naive CD4+ T cells sorted from blood. Documented subset: CD45RA+ positively selected. CDR3 bases: TGTGCCAGCGGCTCCCCCCCCGGGGATACGCAGTATTTT. Amino acid sequence: CASGSPPGDTQYF. The whole variable domain, remainder taken from reference TRBV28 and TRBJ2-3, is DVKVTQSSRYLVKRTGEKVFLECVQDMDHENMFWYRQDPGLGLRLIYFSYDVKMKEKGDIPEGYSVSREKKERFSLILESASTNQTSMYLCASGSPPGDTQYFGPGTRLTVL.